This TCR beta chain was observed in a study of T cells in Graves' hyperthyroidism and ophthalmopathy. Points from the study as a whole: Peripheral blood also featured most of the thyroid clonotypes expanded above 0.001. A model using 13 V-J features told ophthalmopathy apart from stable hyperthyroidism. The model forecast ophthalmopathy, anticipating it by a median approximately 6.1 months before onset.

This CDR3 spans 13 amino acids. V was clipped by 6 bases and J by 8 bases; unmatched bases: 9. The germline V gene encodes CDR1 MNHNS and CDR2 SASEGT. This clonotype was picked up a small number of times. The antigen remains unidentified. The investigators amplified TCR beta CDR3 regions from RNA transcripts. TCR CDR3 regions were first amplified by RT-PCR with HTBI primers. TCRdb recomputed calls from the multiplex PCR reads with MiXCR, one row per CDR3 protein. The repertoire consists of 300,000 to 350,000 distinct CDR3 sequences, with 15% to 20% occurring once and the leading ten covering roughly 49%. Stable Graves' hyperthyroidism meant no ophthalmopathy progression within 18 months.

The sequenced sample was blood. The clonotype was recovered from a woman between 50 and 59 years old with Graves' hyperthyroidism. The chain recombines TRBV6-1 with TRBJ1-2, with 7 bases identical to TRBD1. This CDR3 is CASSFWTGRGYTF. CDR3 coding DNA: TGTGCCAGCAGCTTTTGGACAGGACGGGGCTACACCTTC.